Below, 5 T cell receptor delta chains from the same sample are listed, as sequenced in a study of gamma-delta chains in newborns, infants, children. TCRdb reanalysed the reads via CATT. The sample consists of more than 9,000 delta-chain clones, more than 7.5% of them appearing once. Material: blood. The receptors shown here come from a child who was a newborn, infant or young child, either healthy, febrile or measles-vaccinated (not recorded which).

The V gene is TRDV2, the J gene TRDJ1; 8 bases match TRDD3. The CDR3 has 20 amino acids. The germline CDR1 and CDR2 sequences are GEAIGNYY and EKD. Trimming cost V 0 bases and J 2 bases; bases outside gene matches: 19. The CDR3 coding sequence is TGTGCCTGTGACACCCTCCGAAACTACTGGGGGCCACATAGGACCGATAAACTCATCTTT. Translated: CACDTLRNYWGPHRTDKLIF.

This clone rates as large. The identical CDR3 is also encoded by other nucleotide sequences in the sample. The rearrangement joins TRDV2 to TRDJ3; 9 bases are shared with TRDD3. Germline values: CDR1 GEAIGNYY, CDR2 EKD. CDR3 length: 18 residues. J lost 0 bases, V lost 1 base, and 3 bases had no gene match. The DNA of the CDR3 is TGTGCCTGTGACACGTACTGGGGGAGCTCCTGGGACACCCGACAGATGTTTTTC. Residues: CACDTYWGSSWDTRQMFF.

Judged by abundance, this clone is medium-sized. V and J are TRDV2 and TRDJ3; 11 positions match TRDD3. CDR1 is GEAIGNYY, CDR2 EKD, per germline. There are 17 residues in the CDR3. V was pared by 2 bases and J by 3 bases, with 2 bases of the junction left unmatched. CDR3 bases: TGTGCCTGTGACAATACTGGGGGATACTGGGACACCCGACAGATGTTTTTC. This codes for CACDNTGGYWDTRQMFF.

Notes on this clone: This same CDR3 is encoded by further DNA sequences in the sample. The chain uses TRDV2 and TRDJ3, with D possibly TRDD3 on 5 matching bases. This CDR3 comprises 17 residues. V lost 0 bases and J lost 2, with 10 bases in between. The germline CDR1 and CDR2 sequences are GEAIGNYY and EKD. The CDR3 region has the DNA TGTGCCTGTGACACCGCCGGGGGGGCCTGGGACACCCGACAGATGTTTTTC. Its protein product is CACDTAGGAWDTRQMFF.

This clone is deemed large. This specimen includes other DNA sequences encoding the same CDR3. The V gene is TRDV2, the J gene TRDJ1, with 7 bases matching TRDD3. This CDR3 spans 18 amino acids. Losses at the gene ends were 3 bases for V and 2 bases for J; bases not matched to a gene: 17. Germline V gene data show CDR1 as GEAIGNYY and CDR2 as EKD. The CDR3 DNA follows: TGTGCCTGTGACCCAGCGGGCCCGGGTGGGGGAAGAACCGATAAACTCATCTTT. Its translation is CACDPAGPGGGRTDKLIF.